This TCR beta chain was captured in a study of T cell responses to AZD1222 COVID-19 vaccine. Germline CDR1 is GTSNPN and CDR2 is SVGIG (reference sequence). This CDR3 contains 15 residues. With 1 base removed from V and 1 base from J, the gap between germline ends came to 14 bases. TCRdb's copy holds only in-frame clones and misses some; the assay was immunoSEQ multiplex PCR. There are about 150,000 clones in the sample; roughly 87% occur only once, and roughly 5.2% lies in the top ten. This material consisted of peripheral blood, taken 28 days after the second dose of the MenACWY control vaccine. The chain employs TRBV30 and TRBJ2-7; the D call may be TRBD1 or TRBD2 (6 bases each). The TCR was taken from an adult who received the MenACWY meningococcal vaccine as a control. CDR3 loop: CAWSARGAKSYEQYF. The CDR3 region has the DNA TGTGCCTGGAGTGCTAGGGGGGCCAAATCCTACGAGCAGTACTTC.